Presented here are 15 T cell receptor beta chains from one specimen sequenced in a study of tumor and adjacent non-tumor tissue in lung cancer. No cell sorting was done before RNA was extracted from the tissue. Three rounds of nested PCR, following a modified ARM-PCR protocol, produced the TCRbeta library. TCRdb analysed the multiplex PCR reads with MiXCR anew, one entry per CDR3 protein. The sample has about 110,000 distinct CDR3 sequences, roughly 74% seen once. The sequenced sample consisted of lung tumor tissue. These receptor sequences come from a woman aged 55-75 years with non-small cell lung cancer.

In its sample, this clonotype was seen a few times. At one end the junction does not follow the germline gene, possibly because of a read error. The V and J genes are TRBV6-6 and TRBJ2-7, with D tentatively TRBD1 (5 bases). In germline, CDR1 is MNHNY, CDR2 SVGAGI (reference sequence). The CDR3 loop spans 13 amino acids. The CDR3 DNA sequence: TGTGCCAGCACTTACCAGGGCCGCTACGAGCAGTACTTC. It specifies CASTYQGRYEQYF.

To note about this clonotype: Germline and junction disagree at one end, which may indicate a read error. V and J are TRBV12-3 or TRBV12-4 and TRBJ2-3, with D possibly being TRBD2 (5 bases). The CDR3 covers 15 residues. The CDR3 sequence: CASGLEGGTTDTQYF. DNA of the CDR3: TGTGCCAGCGGTTTAGAGGGCGGAACGACAGATACGCAGTATTTT.

The V and J genes are TRBV4-3 and TRBJ1-1; tentatively, D is TRBD1 (5 bases). This CDR3 spans 18 amino acids. Germline CDR1 is LGHNA and CDR2 is YSLEER. The chain's CDR3 is CVSRQDLGLHLMHTEAFF. DNA of the CDR3: TGCGTCAGTAGGCAAGATCTGGGACTGCACTTGATGCACACTGAAGCTTTCTTT.

About this clonotype itself: Because it lacks the conserved phenylalanine or tryptophan at the end, this CDR3 is likely a read error. No DNA is shown, since the ends of the CDR3 on it are uncertain; the CDR3 is the one TCRdb lists. The rearrangement links TRBV4-1 to TRBJ1-1; the D segment call TRBD1 is taken from the table without a DNA check. CDR1 MGHRA and CDR2 YSYEKL come from the germline V gene. The CDR3 has 12 residues if both end residues are counted. The CDR3 spells CASSQGQTEAFS.

The table lists this clonotype with a few counts. The V gene is TRBV7-3, the J gene TRBJ2-3; 11 nucleotides align to TRBD2. This CDR3 contains 18 residues. CDR1 and CDR2 from the germline V gene are SGHTA and FQGTGA. Trimming took 2 bases from V and 0 from J; bases not matched to a gene: 7. CDR3 loop: CASSLGPSGGSSTDTQYF. CDR3 nucleotides: TGTGCCAGCAGCTTAGGTCCTAGCGGGGGGTCTAGCACAGATACGCAGTATTTT.

With regard to this clonotype: One end of the junction is discordant with germline, which a read error may explain. The rearrangement uses TRBV11-2 and TRBJ1-6; D is uncertain. Germline CDR1 SGHAT, CDR2 FQNNGV. The CDR3 runs 14 residues. In DNA form, the CDR3 reads TGTGCCATCAGCTCCAGGCGCGAAAATTCACCCCTCCACTTT. It encodes CAISSRRENSPLHF.

Points on this clonotype: This may arise from a read error, as a much more abundant clone is one base away. The CDR3 is CASKHGNDGELFF. CDR3 DNA sequence: TGCGCCAGCAAGCACGGGAACGACGGGGAGCTGTTTTTT. This sequence joins TRBV10-2 and TRBJ2-2, with a tentative D call TRBD2 (5 bases). The CDR3 loop spans 13 amino acids. V lost 7 bases, J lost 7 bases, and 13 bases lay in between. Germline CDR1 and CDR2: WSHSY and SAAADI.

This clonotype was observed at least ten times. J is TRBJ2-7 and V is TRBV6-7; a weak D match, TRBD1 (6 bases). TRBV6-7 qualifies as an ORF whose function is uncertain. The V end was cut by 4 bases, the J end by 1 base, with 14 bases between. This CDR3 has 15 residues. The CDR3 reads CASSSDRDKSYEQYF. For the CDR3, the DNA is TGTGCCAGCAGTTCCGACCGGGACAAATCCTACGAGCAGTACTTC.

As regards this clonotype: One end of the junction fails to match germline, which may point to a read error. The chain recombines TRBV11-2 with TRBJ2-7, with TRBD2 matching over 13 bases. The germline V gene has CDR1 SGHAT and CDR2 FQNNGV. CDR3 length: 16 residues. CDR3 sequence (DNA): TGTGCTAGCAGACCTGGACTAGCGGGGGTCTCCTACGATCAGTGCTTC. It codes for CASRPGLAGVSYDQCF.

This chain connects TRBV28 to TRBJ2-7; TRBD2 matches 9 bases. Trimming at V came to 5 bases and at J to 5 bases, leaving 7 bases not matched to a gene. Germline assignment: CDR1 MDHEN and CDR2 SYDVKM. The CDR3 covers 14 residues. CDR3 bases: TGTGCCAGCAGTCACGGGACTAGCAACGACGAGCAGTACTTC. Its protein product is CASSHGTSNDEQYF.

This clonotype has more than one count but fewer than ten. A much more abundant neighbour one base away suggests this may be a read error. The chain joins TRBV6-2 or TRBV6-3 to TRBJ1-3; D gene uncertain. CDR1 MNHEY and CDR2 SVGEGT come from the germline V gene. The CDR3 loop spans 14 amino acids. The CDR3 sequence: CASSPEPSGNIIYF. CDR3 coding DNA: TGTGCCAGCAGTCCGGAGCCCTCTGGAAACATCATATATTTT.

The rearrangement links TRBV6-5 to TRBJ1-1, with 7 bases aligning to TRBD1. CDR3 length: 13 amino acids. Germline V lookup: CDR1 MNHEY, CDR2 SVGAGI. The junction had 12 bases not matched to a gene; V was cut back by 10 bases and J by 7 bases. The CDR3 DNA follows: TGTGCCAACGCTGCCGACAGGGACGTTGAAGCTTTCTTT. Protein product: CANAADRDVEAFF.

The rearrangement links TRBV14 to TRBJ2-7; 8 bases fit TRBD2. This CDR3 spans 16 amino acids. CDR1 SGHDN and CDR2 FVKESK come from the germline V gene. Trimming removed 8 bases from V and 2 bases from J; junction bases left unmatched: 14. CDR3: CASGRAPGLAPYEQYF. CDR3 sequence (DNA): TGTGCCAGCGGCCGAGCCCCTGGACTAGCCCCCTACGAGCAGTACTTC.

This clonotype was picked up one time. One junction end disagrees with the germline gene, perhaps due to a read error. The rearrangement links TRBV18 to TRBJ2-3; tentatively, D is TRBD1 (6 bases). Germline V gene lookup returns CDR1 KGHSH and CDR2 LQKENI. The CDR3 is made up of 14 amino acids. The CDR3 DNA reads TGTGTCAGCTCACCGCCAGGGGTCGGAGATACGCAGTATTTT. Translating gives CVSSPPGVGDTQYF.

This clonotype occurred a few times. J is TRBJ2-6 and V is TRBV6-5, with D perhaps TRBD1 or TRBD2 (5 bases each). The CDR3 contains 16 residues. Trimming removed 6 bases at V and 0 bases at J, with 12 bases between. Germline CDR1 reads MNHEY; CDR2 reads SVGAGI. CDR3 protein: CASRRGTSSGANVLTF. CDR3 nucleotide sequence: TGTGCCAGCAGAAGGGGTACTAGCTCTGGGGCCAACGTCCTGACTTTC.